This T cell receptor beta chain appears in the sequencing data of a study of identical twins. The authors used template switching to add a universal primer site and gave cDNA unique molecular identifiers. TCRdb passed the 5' RACE reads through MiXCR, listing each CDR3 protein once. The sample holds around 530,000 distinct CDR3 sequences, over 12% seen once. A word on this clonotype: Its target is unknown.

Whole-study results and caveats: With abundant cord blood beta clonotypes, insertions were fewer; memory repertoires showed no such pattern. When twins shared out-of-frame alpha sequences, those sequences had excess low generation probability.

The CDR3 loop spans 17 amino acids. CDR1 is SGDLS, CDR2 YYNGEE, per germline. Trimming removed 4 bases from V and 2 bases from J, with 21 bases in between. These data were also filed under a second study, of yellow fever vaccine responses in identical twins. In that study: Twin vaccine T cell responses reportedly seemed partly convergent, partly personalized.

The receptor comes from a woman aged 18-29 years in good health. The sample consisted of CD4+ T cells sorted from blood. The chain uses TRBV9 and TRBJ1-1, with a possible D match to TRBD1 (5 bases). The CDR3 DNA follows: TGTGCCAGCAGCCTTGGGAATATCGGTGGGACCAACACTGAAGCTTTCTTT. Translating gives CASSLGNIGGTNTEAFF.